This TCR beta chain was observed in a study of T cell responses to AZD1222 COVID-19 vaccine. Study overall: The study pooled second doses at about 4 or about 12 weeks. Whole-study findings and limits: At study baseline, merely about 6 AZD1222 recipients were seropositive. Donors were mostly white British, more females; clonal diversity possibly underestimated.

Comment on this clone: Its matching antigen is unknown.

This CDR3 contains 13 residues. In germline, CDR1 is WNHNN, CDR2 SYGVQD (reference sequence). V lost 4 bases and J lost 3, with 7 bases in between. Here immunoSEQ multiplex PCR was the method, and the copy in TCRdb shows in-frame clones only, minus some. The sample lists 100,000 to 150,000 clones; roughly 87% were seen once. This clonotype was obtained from an adult in good health. The input for sequencing was peripheral blood, taken on day 0 of AZD1222 vaccination. V usage is TRBV10-1 and J usage is TRBJ2-1, with D uncertain. The CDR3 sequence: CASSGLNYNEQFF. CDR3 DNA sequence: TGCGCCAGCAGTGGACTGAACTACAATGAGCAGTTCTTC.